Below are 17 T cell receptor beta chains sequenced from a single sample in a study of OX40 agonist ivuxolimab in advanced cancers. Assay used: immunoSEQ multiplex PCR; TCRdb lists only in-frame clones, some missing. In the table there are 70,000 to 95,000 clones, 70% to 90% of which are singletons. The sequencing used CD4+ or CD8+ T cells sorted from blood, collected in a trial of the OX40 agonist ivuxolimab. The receptors come from an adult with an advanced solid tumor such as melanoma, head and neck, liver or kidney cancer.

V is TRBV23-1 and J is TRBJ2-7; no clear D gene. TRBV23-1 belongs to the ORF category, with a function that is uncertain. V lost 5 bases and J 3 bases, leaving 8 bases between the germline ends. This CDR3 is built from 12 residues. Here the CDR3 reads CASSCYSYEQYF. The CDR3 DNA is TGCGCCAGCAGTTGCTACAGCTACGAGCAGTACTTC.

The genes are TRBV15 and TRBJ1-5; no reliable D call. Germline assignment: CDR1 LNHNV and CDR2 YYDKDF (reference sequence). CDR3 length: 14 residues. Trimming cost V 0 bases and J 5 bases, with 8 bases left between them. As DNA, the CDR3 is TGTGCCACCAGCAGAGATATGGCCCATCAGCCCCAGCATTTT. As protein: CATSRDMAHQPQHF. Looking up the rest from reference TRBV15 and TRBJ1-5 gives the full variable domain: DAMVIQNPRYQVTQFGKPVTLSCSQTLNHNVMYWYQQKSSQAPKLLFHYYDKDFNNEADTPDNFQSRRPNTSFCFLDIRSPGLGDTAMYLCATSRDMAHQPQHFGDGTRLSIL.

In its sample, this clone was seen a few times. V usage is TRBV4-3 and J usage is TRBJ1-1; D possibly corresponds to TRBD1 (5 bases). Trimming pared 3 bases from V and 5 bases from J, leaving 13 bases between. This CDR3 region has 14 residues. Germline-derived CDR1 and CDR2 are LGHNA and YSLEER. The CDR3 here is CASSQNGGRTEAFF. The DNA for the CDR3 is TGCGCCAGCAGCCAGAATGGGGGAAGAACTGAAGCTTTCTTT.

The chain employs TRBV14 and TRBJ1-1, with unresolved D. Trimming stripped 1 base from V and 3 bases from J, with 9 bases between. Germline V lookup: CDR1 SGHDN, CDR2 FVKESK. The CDR3 length is 14 residues. For the CDR3, the DNA is TGTGCCAGCAGCCAAGTACTGGGGTACACTGAAGCTTTCTTT. Its translation: CASSQVLGYTEAFF. Together with reference TRBV14 and TRBJ1-1, the CDR3 gives the full variable domain: EAGVTQFPSHSVIEKGQTVTLRCDPISGHDNLYWYRRVMGKEIKFLLHFVKESKQDESGMPNNRFLAERTGGTYSTLKVQPAELEDSGVYFCASSQVLGYTEAFFGQGTRLTVV.

This clone was detected only a few times. The chain recombines TRBV6-1 with TRBJ2-2; 10 bases line up with TRBD1. Germline CDR1 is MNHNS and CDR2 is SASEGT. This CDR3 has 17 amino acids. The junction had 9 bases not matched to a gene; V was cut back by 4 bases and J by 4 bases. This CDR3 is CASSANPGQGSTGELFF. Written as DNA, the CDR3 is TGTGCCAGCAGTGCGAATCCGGGACAGGGGAGCACCGGGGAGCTGTTTTTT.

This rearrangement joins TRBV5-6 to TRBJ1-5; a weak D match, TRBD1 (5 bases). This CDR3 is 16 amino acids long. The germline V gene has CDR1 SGHDT and CDR2 YYEEEE. Between the trimmed V and J ends, which lost 0 bases and 5 bases, there was a span of 15 bases. CDR3 DNA: TGTGCCAGCAGCTTGGCCTCGCAGGGACCGTATCAGCCCCAGCATTTT. Protein: CASSLASQGPYQPQHF.

This clone was counted between two and nine times. CDR3: CSVIRDRGETQYF. CDR3 nucleotide sequence: TGCAGCGTAATCCGGGACAGGGGTGAGACCCAGTACTTC. The V call is TRBV29-1, the J call TRBJ2-5; 10 nucleotides align to TRBD1. V lost 6 bases and J lost 5; bases outside the gene matches: 6. Germline V gene data show CDR1 as SQVTM and CDR2 as ANQGSEA. The CDR3 loop spans 13 amino acids.

The V gene is TRBV27, the J gene TRBJ2-1; no reliable D call. V was cut by 4 bases and J by 4 bases, with 8 bases left in between. Germline V CDR1 and CDR2: MNHEY, SMNVEV (reference sequence). The CDR3 totals 13 residues. CDR3 loop: CASSWNGYNEQFF. DNA for the CDR3: TGTGCCAGCAGTTGGAACGGGTACAATGAGCAGTTCTTC.

This rearrangement joins TRBV28 to TRBJ2-6; 8 bases are shared with TRBD2. This CDR3 is 15 amino acids long. Trimming cost V 8 bases and J 2 bases; bases outside gene matches: 5. Germline V gene lookup returns CDR1 MDHEN and CDR2 SYDVKM. The CDR3 bases are TGTGCCAGCCAGCGGGAGTTGGCTGGGGCCAACGTCCTGACTTTC. It is translated as CASQRELAGANVLTF.

A word on this clone: Additional DNA sequences in this sample encode the identical CDR3. The chain has TRBV7-2 and TRBJ1-4; the D is unclear. This CDR3 comprises 12 residues. Germline V gene sequence: CDR1 SGHTA, CDR2 FQGNSA. Trimming shortened V by 3 bases and J by 8 bases, and 7 bases separated the two germline ends. CDR3 nucleotides: TGTGCCAGCAGCTTGGGAGGCGAAAAACTGTTTTTT. Translating gives CASSLGGEKLFF.

The V call is TRBV6-4, the J call TRBJ1-2; 7 nucleotides line up with TRBD1. After removal of 2 bases from V and 8 bases from J, the junction contained 8 bases not matched to a gene. Germline loops: CDR1 MRHNA, CDR2 SNTAGT. The CDR3 totals 14 residues. The CDR3 sequence is CASSDGTARGGYTF. CDR3 DNA sequence: TGTGCCAGCAGTGACGGGACAGCCCGAGGGGGCTACACCTTC.

The chain recombines TRBV27 with TRBJ2-5, with 7 bases aligning to TRBD1. Germline assignment: CDR1 MNHEY and CDR2 SMNVEV (reference sequence). The ends lost 6 bases at V and 1 base at J; junction bases unmatched: 8. CDR3 length equals 15 residues. DNA of the CDR3: TGTGCCAGCAGAAATAGCAGGGGGATCCAAGAGACCCAGTACTTC. Translated, it gives CASRNSRGIQETQYF.

The chain combines TRBV2 with TRBJ2-5; perhaps TRBD2 as D (5 bases). With 3 bases removed from V and 5 bases from J, the gap between germline ends came to 10 bases. CDR3 length: 13 residues. Per the germline V gene, CDR1 is SNHLY and CDR2 is FYNNEI. CDR3 sequence reads: CASSDTRRETQYF. DNA of the CDR3: TGTGCCAGCAGTGACACCCGGAGGGAGACCCAGTACTTC.

The chain carries TRBV2 and TRBJ2-3, with D tentatively TRBD2 (7 bases). Trimming removed 6 bases at V and 6 bases at J, with 16 bases between. The germline V gene has CDR1 SNHLY and CDR2 FYNNEI. CDR3 length: 14 amino acids. CDR3 nucleotide sequence: TGTGCCAGCAGGGGGGGGCCGGTGGTTGATACGCAGTATTTT. Translating it yields CASRGGPVVDTQYF.

This clone has only one observation. This sequence joins TRBV5-1 and TRBJ2-3; a weak D match, TRBD2 (6 bases). The germline V and J ends were trimmed by 0 bases and 3 bases, with 11 bases remaining between them. The CDR3 loop spans 15 amino acids. Germline V gene lookup returns CDR1 SGHRS and CDR2 YFSETQ. CDR3: CASSLGRGGTDTQYF. In nucleotides, the CDR3 is TGCGCCAGCAGCTTGGGGAGGGGAGGTACAGATACGCAGTATTTT.

The chain links TRBV18 to TRBJ1-5, with D possibly being TRBD1 (6 bases). Per germline, CDR1 KGHSH and CDR2 LQKENI. This CDR3 contains 15 residues. Trimming pared 2 bases from V and 7 bases from J, leaving 15 bases between. CDR3 residues: CASSPDRQREQPQHF. In DNA, the CDR3 is TGTGCCAGCTCACCAGACAGGCAAAGGGAGCAGCCCCAGCATTTT.

J is TRBJ2-2 and V is TRBV5-5; D is possibly TRBD2 (6 bases). Trimming pared 4 bases from V and 4 bases from J, leaving 11 bases between. This CDR3 has 14 amino acids. From germline, CDR1 is SGHKS and CDR2 YYEKEE (reference sequence). DNA of the CDR3: TGTGCCAGCAGCCTCCTCGGGGGCACCGGGGAGCTGTTTTTT. This gives the protein CASSLLGGTGELFF.